This entry features one T cell receptor (beta chain) sequence. The data originate from a study of CD8 T cells in Susac syndrome. This CDR3 is 13 amino acids long. V was clipped by 4 bases and J by 5 bases, with 8 bases between them. Germline loops: CDR1 MNHNY, CDR2 SVGAGI (reference sequence). When the RNA was reverse transcribed, random hexamers were used with an input of roughly 0.45 to 1 ug. TCRdb re-called the immunoSEQ multiplex PCR reads with MiXCR, one entry per CDR3 protein. The sample carries 95,000 to 150,000 distinct CDR3 sequences, just under 95% recorded once. The clonotype originates from a human donor with Susac syndrome. The sample taken for sequencing was CD8+ T cells from PBMCs. This chain uses TRBV6-6 with TRBJ1-4; D is uncertain. In nucleotides, the CDR3 is TGTGCCAGCAGTTTGTTGGGGAATGAAAAACTGTTTTTT. It encodes CASSLLGNEKLFF.